The present TCR beta chain was sequenced within a study of blood T cell repertoires in COVID-19. Across the study: Acute and convalescent COVID-19 samples came from the United States, Italy and Spain. From T cells, B-cell-depleted T cells, or PBMCs came the material, which was cDNA or gDNA.

Germline-derived CDR1 and CDR2 are SNHLY and FYNNEI. CDR3 size: 14 residues. V was trimmed by 7 bases and J by 6 bases, leaving 16 bases between them. Measured with immunoSEQ multiplex PCR; TCRdb has only the in-frame clones, and not every one. The repertoire holds 350,000 or so clones, with about four fifths as singletons. The sequenced material came from peripheral blood. This chain links TRBV2 with TRBJ1-5, with a possible D match to TRBD1 (5 bases). The sequence was collected from a young man with active or convalescent COVID-19. The CDR3 DNA reads TGTGCCAGCACCCTAGGACAAACTTTTCAGCCCCAGCATTTT. Its translation: CASTLGQTFQPQHF. Filled out from reference TRBV2 and TRBJ1-5, the complete variable domain reads EPEVTQTPSHQVTQMGQEVILRCVPISNHLYFYWYRQILGQKVEFLVSFYNNEISEKSEIFDDQFSVERPDGSNFTLKIRSTKLEDSAMYFCASTLGQTFQPQHFGDGTRLSIL.